The rows below give T cell receptor beta chains drawn from one sample of a study of human T cells and chemical hapten exposure. In TCRdb, the RACE reads were re-called with MiXCR into one record per CDR3 protein. In the table there are some 350,000 distinct CDR3 sequences, approximately 6.9% of which are singletons. The specimen was whole blood, collected in connection with sensitization to the hapten diphenylcyclopropenone (DPC). The source of these receptors is a woman aged 18-35 years with alopecia areata. Some clones in this sample may be carry-over from other donors' samples. CDR3s include the opening cysteine and the closing phenylalanine or tryptophan. Each record gives: D gene, J gene, V gene, clone size, CDR3 DNA, CDR3 protein. A D gene is named only where the DNA matches it firmly. Clone size is shown for a subset of rows, as once, few, many or a class of expanded clone.

.,TRBJ1-2,TRBV6-2/TRBV6-3,many,TGTGCCAGCAGGATGGGACCTCCGGCTTCCAACTATGGCTACACCTTC,CASRMGPPASNYGYTF
.,TRBJ2-1,TRBV7-7,many,TGTGCTAGCAGCTTAGATTTCTACCGGGAGCAGTTCTTC,CASSLDFYREQFF
.,TRBJ1-1,TRBV20-1,many,TGCAGTGCTAGGAGACTGAGCCTGAACACTGAAGCTTTCTTT,CSARRLSLNTEAFF
.,TRBJ1-1,TRBV20-1,.,TGCAGTGCTAGAGGGGGAGTGAACACTGAAGCTTTCTTT,CSARGGVNTEAFF
.,TRBJ2-1,TRBV20-1,many,TGCAGTGCTGGCCAGGGTTACAATGAGCAGTTCTTC,CSAGQGYNEQFF
.,TRBJ1-1,TRBV5-6,many,TGTGCCAGCAGCCTTCTGCGTTCAACTGAAGCTTTCTTT,CASSLLRSTEAFF
.,TRBJ2-7,TRBV12-5,many,TGTGCTAGTGGGGGCGCGCAGGCCGAGCAGTACTTC,CASGGAQAEQYF
TRBD2,TRBJ2-7,TRBV3-1,many,TGTGCCAGCAGCCGACGTGGAGGAGCGGGGGGTATTTCCTACGAGCAGTACTTC,CASSRRGGAGGISYEQYF
.,TRBJ1-3,TRBV15,.,TGTGCCACCAGCAGAGATCTTGATATGGCGGGTGCTATTGGAAACACCATATATTTT,CATSRDLDMAGAIGNTIYF
.,TRBJ2-7,TRBV6-5,few,TGTGCCAGCAGTTACTTTGGGGACGGAACCTACGAGCAGTACTTC,CASSYFGDGTYEQYF
TRBD2,TRBJ2-5,TRBV4-2,few,TGTGCCAGCAGCCAGTTTGAGGGACTAGCGGGAGAGCAGACCCAGTACTTC,CASSQFEGLAGEQTQYF
.,TRBJ1-5,TRBV6-6,few,TGTGCCAGCAGAAACGGGGAGGGCAATCAGCCCCAGCATTTT,CASRNGEGNQPQHF
TRBD2,TRBJ2-3,TRBV15,.,TGTGCCACCGCCTCGGGACTAGTTGAGGTGTGGTCGAAGACAGATACGCAGTATTTT,CATASGLVEVWSKTDTQYF
.,TRBJ1-2,TRBV7-2,few,TGTGCCAGCAGCTTAGTCAGGGGCGAGAACTATGGCTACACCTTC,CASSLVRGENYGYTF
.,TRBJ2-7,TRBV19,few,TGTGCCAGTACCGACGGTCAACCCCCCTACGAGCAGTACTTC,CASTDGQPPYEQYF
.,TRBJ1-2,TRBV13,.,TGTGCCAGCAGGATAGGGATAGATGGCTACACCTTC,CASRIGIDGYTF
.,TRBJ2-3,TRBV4-3,many,TGCGCCAGCAGCCAAGGGCGCACAGATACGCAGTATTTT,CASSQGRTDTQYF
.,TRBJ2-5,TRBV4-1,few,TGCGCCAGCAGCCAAGATCCCCCAGAGACCCAGTACTTC,CASSQDPPETQYF
.,TRBJ2-7,TRBV28,many,TGTGCCAGCGCCGGGTACGAGCAGTACTTC,CASAGYEQYF
.,TRBJ2-6,TRBV6-6,many,TGTGCCAGCAGCGGTCAACCTGGGGCCAACGTCCTGACTTTC,CASSGQPGANVLTF
.,TRBJ1-2,TRBV27,.,TGTGCCAGCAGGGGTTTTGGGGGTGGCTACACCTTC,CASRGFGGGYTF
TRBD2,TRBJ2-1,TRBV3-1,few,TGTGCCAGCAGCCCAAGAGAGCGCGGGGGGGCCTGGGAGCAGTTCTTC,CASSPRERGGAWEQFF
.,TRBJ2-7,TRBV20-1,many,TGCAGTGCTAGTAGTTCAGCCTACGAGCAGTACTTC,CSASSSAYEQYF
.,TRBJ2-7,TRBV5-5,few,TGTGCCAGCAGGACCAACAGGGCCCTGCCCTACGAGCAGTACTTC,CASRTNRALPYEQYF
.,TRBJ2-3,TRBV5-1,.,TGCGCCAGCAGCTTGGGGCTGACAGAGACGACTCATGATACGCAGTATTTT,CASSLGLTETTHDTQYF
.,TRBJ1-2,TRBV5-1,few,TGCGCCAGCAGCTTGGCCCAGGGAGGGTCGAACTATGGCTACACCTTC,CASSLAQGGSNYGYTF
.,TRBJ2-7,TRBV3-1,.,TGTGCCAGCAGCCCGAAGATACCCTGGGGGTACGAGCAGTACTTC,CASSPKIPWGYEQYF
TRBD2,TRBJ2-3,TRBV12-3/TRBV12-4,many,TGTGCCAGCACCCCCGGTGGGCTAGCGGCCGGGGATACGCAGTATTTT,CASTPGGLAAGDTQYF
.,TRBJ2-1,TRBV14,.,TGTGCCAGCAGCCAAGGCGGTCACAGGACCAACAATGAGCAGTTCTTC,CASSQGGHRTNNEQFF
.,TRBJ1-4,TRBV20-1,.,TGCAGTGCTAGGGCTTTCGGGGATCGGGATGAAAAACTGTTTTTT,CSARAFGDRDEKLFF
.,TRBJ2-2,TRBV20-1,few,TGCAGTGCTAGTGGGTTCGAGACCGGGGAGCTGTTTTTT,CSASGFETGELFF
TRBD1,TRBJ2-2,TRBV6-1,.,TGTGCCAGCAGCGTACAGGGGTCGAACACCGGGGAGCTGTTTTTT,CASSVQGSNTGELFF
.,TRBJ2-2,TRBV24-1,many,TGTGCCTCGGCGGACAGCAACACCGGGGAGCTGTTTTTT,CASADSNTGELFF
.,TRBJ1-1,TRBV7-9,.,TGTGCCAGCAGCCTTCAGGGAGAGAACACTGAAGCTTTCTTT,CASSLQGENTEAFF
.,TRBJ2-3,TRBV20-1,few,TGCAGTTTGACCGCTACGACCTTGCAAGATACGCAGTATTTT,CSLTATTLQDTQYF
.,TRBJ1-5,TRBV12-3/TRBV12-4,few,TGTGCCAGCAGTTTTGACAATCAGCCCCAGCATTTT,CASSFDNQPQHF
.,TRBJ2-7,TRBV7-9,.,TGTGCCAGCAGCTCCAGGGGATGGTACGAGCAGTACTTC,CASSSRGWYEQYF
TRBD1,TRBJ1-5,TRBV28,.,TGTGCCAGCAGGCCCGGGACAGGGAAGGTAGGAAATCAGCCCCAGCATTTT,CASRPGTGKVGNQPQHF
TRBD2,TRBJ2-3,TRBV12-3/TRBV12-4,.,TGTGCCAGCAGTTTACCGGGACTAGCGGGGGGAGATACGCAGTATTTT,CASSLPGLAGGDTQYF
TRBD2,TRBJ2-1,TRBV3-1,.,TGTGCCAGCAGACAAGTAACAGGACTAGCGGGGGGTGAGCAGTTCTTC,CASRQVTGLAGGEQFF